Listed below are T cell receptor beta chains from one sample, sequenced in a study of cytomegalovirus exposure and HLA in healthy donors. The method was immunoSEQ multiplex PCR; TCRdb's version includes in-frame clones alone and lacks a portion of them. The sample lists fewer than 110,000 clones, more than 70% occurring once. Material: PBMCs. The receptors originated from a man between 25 and 39 years old in good health and CMV-seronegative. Each CDR3 is given with its conserved first and last residue. Fields, in order: J gene, V gene, D gene, clone size, CDR3 DNA, CDR3 protein. The D gene is left open where the match is weak. The size entry is marked missing in some rows and otherwise reads once, few, many or a size class.

>TRBJ2-7|TRBV6-5|TRBD1|NA
TGTGCCAGCAGCCACGACAGGGGAACCTACGAGCAGTACTTC
CASSHDRGTYEQYF
>TRBJ1-2|TRBV27|TRBD1|once
TGTGCCAGCAGTACCACAGGGGTATCAGGTGGCTACACCTTC
CASSTTGVSGGYTF
>TRBJ2-7|TRBV5-5|TRBD2|NA
TGTGCCAGCAGCTTGGCGGCGGGAGGGCCCACCTACGAGCAGTACTTC
CASSLAAGGPTYEQYF
>TRBJ2-7|TRBV6-6|TRBD2|NA
TGTGCCAGCAGGAGCGGGGGGTTTCTCTCCTACGAGCAGTACTTC
CASRSGGFLSYEQYF
>TRBJ2-5|TRBV5-1|TRBD2|NA
TGCGCCAGCAGCACTGATGCGGGGGGACTAGTTATAGGGTACCAAGAGACCCAGTACTTC
CASSTDAGGLVIGYQETQYF
>TRBJ1-4|TRBV5-1|NA|NA
TGCGCCAGCAGCCGCCTGACAGGACCCCTCACTAATGAAAAACTGTTTTTT
CASSRLTGPLTNEKLFF
>TRBJ2-1|TRBV11-2|NA|NA
TGTGCCAGCAAGGGGTGGAATGAGCAGTTCTTC
CASKGWNEQFF
>TRBJ1-2|TRBV27|TRBD1|NA
TGTGCCAGCAGTGCCGGACAGGGGGCGGGTGGCTACACCTTC
CASSAGQGAGGYTF
>TRBJ2-6|TRBV10-3|TRBD1|NA
TGTGCCACCAGAACAGGGGGGATTACCTCTGGGGCCAACGTCCTGACTTTC
CATRTGGITSGANVLTF
>TRBJ2-7|TRBV4-1|TRBD1|NA
TGCGCCAGCAGCCAAACGGGACAGGGGTCCTACGAGCAGTACTTC
CASSQTGQGSYEQYF
>TRBJ2-1|TRBV30|NA|NA
TGTGCCCTTTACGACCCGGGTGAGCAGTTCTTC
CALYDPGEQFF
>TRBJ2-2|TRBV11-3|NA|NA
TGTGCCAGCAGCTTAGAACCAGGGGCCGGGGAGCTGTTTTTT
CASSLEPGAGELFF
>TRBJ1-1|TRBV6-5|NA|NA
TGTGCCAGCAGCCCCCTCGGGGGGGGCACTGAAGCTTTCTTT
CASSPLGGGTEAFF
>TRBJ1-1|TRBV13|NA|few
TGTGCCAGCAGCACCCAGACAGTCCCTGAAGCTTTCTTT
CASSTQTVPEAFF
>TRBJ2-5|TRBV7-9|NA|NA
TGTGCCAGCAGCTTGTCAGGGGGGTCCCAAGAGACCCAGTACTTC
CASSLSGGSQETQYF
>TRBJ2-7|TRBV6-5|NA|NA
TGTGCCAGCAGTCCCCAGACAGCAATTAGCTACGAGCAGTACTTC
CASSPQTAISYEQYF
>TRBJ2-7|TRBV29-1|NA|NA
TGCAGCGTTGACCAGGGTGGGCGAGAGCAGTACTTC
CSVDQGGREQYF
>TRBJ1-5|TRBV7-2|NA|NA
TGTGCCAGCAGCTTAGTGGGGGGTGGCAATCAGCCCCAGCATTTT
CASSLVGGGNQPQHF
>TRBJ2-1|TRBV5-1|TRBD2|NA
TGCGCCAGCAGCTTGGTGGTTTGGACAGGGATTAGGACTAGCGGGAGCAATGAGCAGTTCTTC
CASSLVVWTGIRTSGSNEQFF
>TRBJ2-1|TRBV10-3|TRBD2|NA
TGTGCCATCAGTGATTCTCTGATGGGAGGGAATGAGCAGTTCTTC
CAISDSLMGGNEQFF
>TRBJ1-6|TRBV7-9|TRBD1|NA
TGTGCCAGCAGCGACTCCCCGTGGATGAGGGACAGGGTTGGTTCACCCCTCCACTTT
CASSDSPWMRDRVGSPLHF
>TRBJ1-1|TRBV5-4|TRBD1|NA
TGTGCCAGCAGCTATACCGTAGACAGGGCGAAAACTGAAGCTTTCTTT
CASSYTVDRAKTEAFF
>TRBJ2-3|TRBV29-1|NA|NA
TGCAGCGTTGAGCGGGATAGCACAGATACGCAGTATTTT
CSVERDSTDTQYF
>TRBJ2-2|TRBV7-2|TRBD2|NA
TGTGCCAGCAGCCCCGGACTAGACCCACTCACCGGGGAGCTGTTTTTT
CASSPGLDPLTGELFF